A single sample gave rise to the 24 T cell receptor beta chains below, sequenced in a study of breast tumors, draining lymph nodes, adjacent tissues. TCRdb recomputed calls from the multiplex PCR reads with MiXCR, one row per CDR3 protein. This table holds 47,000 or so distinct CDR3 sequences, 23% found once. Sequenced sample: breast tumor tissue. Receptors were obtained from a female donor with breast cancer. Some clones in this sample may be carry-over from other donors' samples.

The chain combines TRBV6-2 or TRBV6-3 with TRBJ2-7; D may be TRBD2 (6 bases). This CDR3 contains 14 residues. The V and J ends lost 7 bases and 5 bases respectively, with 18 bases between them. Germline V gives CDR1 MNHEY, CDR2 SVGEGT. The CDR3 DNA sequence: TGTGCCAGCAATGCCTCGGGACTCCTGGACGAGCAGTACTTC. Encoded protein: CASNASGLLDEQYF.

This clonotype appeared many times. This sequence joins TRBV20-1 and TRBJ1-5; the match to TRBD1 covers 7 bases. The CDR3 length is 14 residues. CDR1 DFQATT and CDR2 SNEGSKA come from the germline V gene (reference sequence). V shed 4 bases and J 0 bases; nucleotides not matched to a gene: 3. CDR3 nucleotides: TGCAGTGCTACCGACAGGGTTAGCAATCAGCCCCAGCATTTT. Translated, it gives CSATDRVSNQPQHF.

The chain is built from TRBV4-3 and TRBJ1-4; D may be TRBD1 (5 bases). This CDR3 region has 16 residues. The germline CDR1 and CDR2 sequences are LGHNA and YSLEER. V lost 0 bases and J lost 7, with 15 bases in between. CDR3 in amino acids: CASSQEGPRASEKLFF. As DNA, the CDR3 is TGCGCCAGCAGCCAAGAGGGACCGAGGGCTAGTGAAAAACTGTTTTTT.

This clonotype was seen many times. V is TRBV5-1 and J is TRBJ1-2; D is undetermined. Germline V CDR1 and CDR2: SGHRS, YFSETQ. The V end lost 2 bases, the J end lost 4 bases, and 12 bases lay between the germline ends. The CDR3 length is 14 residues. CDR3: CASSFEGSSYGYTF. The CDR3, as DNA: TGCGCCAGCAGCTTTGAGGGCAGTTCCTATGGCTACACCTTC.

This clonotype was counted many times. The V gene is TRBV11-2, the J gene TRBJ2-1; TRBD2 aligns across 10 bases. The CDR3 extends over 15 amino acids. Germline assignment: CDR1 SGHAT and CDR2 FQNNGV. Trimming at V came to 2 bases and at J to 9 bases, leaving 7 bases not matched to a gene. CDR3 sequence: CASSLRILAGAEQFF. In DNA form, the CDR3 reads TGTGCCAGCAGCTTACGAATTCTAGCGGGAGCTGAGCAGTTCTTC.

The chain couples TRBV20-1 to TRBJ2-5; 9 nucleotides match TRBD1. Germline CDR1 reads DFQATT; CDR2 reads SNEGSKA (reference sequence). The CDR3 is made up of 15 amino acids. J was trimmed by 1 base and V by 5 bases; bases with no gene match: 8. In DNA, the CDR3 is TGCAGTGCTTCCCCGACAGGGGGAATCCAAGAGACCCAGTACTTC. This sequence encodes CSASPTGGIQETQYF.

There are many counts of this clonotype. V usage is TRBV3-1 and J usage is TRBJ1-2; D remains unclear. The germline V gene has CDR1 LGHDT and CDR2 YNNKEL (reference sequence). V was cut by 3 bases and J by 2 bases, with 10 bases left in between. The CDR3 length is 14 residues. CDR3 in DNA: TGTGCCAGCAGCCATGAGAGTCGAAACTATGGCTACACCTTC. Translation gives CASSHESRNYGYTF.

Ten or more counts support this clonotype. V and J are TRBV10-3 and TRBJ2-1; D is undetermined. The CDR3 is made up of 13 amino acids. The ends were cut back, 2 bases at V and 3 bases at J, with 5 bases in the middle. Germline V gene lookup returns CDR1 ENHRY and CDR2 SYGVKD. CDR3 residues: CAISEVNYNEQFF. The CDR3 DNA reads as TGTGCCATCAGTGAGGTCAACTACAATGAGCAGTTCTTC.

A word on this clonotype: Since a much larger clone is just one base distant, this may be a read error. V is TRBV25-1 and J is TRBJ2-5, with D possibly being TRBD1 (6 bases). The V gene's germline CDR1 is MGHDK and CDR2 SYGVNS. The CDR3 has 16 residues. The CDR3 nucleotides are TGTGCCAGCAGTGAAGAAGCGGAGACAGGCCAAGAGGCCCAGTACTTC. Its translation: CASSEEAETGQEAQYF.

This clonotype was counted a single time. The J gene is TRBJ2-7, the V gene TRBV19; TRBD1 agrees at 10 bases. CDR1 and CDR2 (germline): LNHDA, SQIVND (reference sequence). The CDR3 runs 15 residues. Trimming removed 6 bases from V and 6 bases from J; junction bases left unmatched: 11. Here the CDR3 DNA reads TGTGCCAGTAGCTCGAGACAGGGGGCTACTGGCGAGCAGTACTTC. Amino acid sequence: CASSSRQGATGEQYF.

Points on this clonotype: A much larger clone lies one base from this, so it may be a read error. This likely comes from a read error, as the CDR3 has no conserved phenylalanine or tryptophan at its end. The rearrangement links TRBV18 to TRBJ2-3, with D hard to call. The CDR3 spans 14 residues. V was trimmed by 2 bases and J by 3 bases, leaving 9 bases between them. The germline CDR1 and CDR2 sequences are KGHSH and LQKENI. DNA of the CDR3: TGTGCCAGCTCACCAAGTCAGAGTACAGATACGCAGTATTCT. It codes for CASSPSQSTDTQYS.

This clonotype was counted at least ten times. The rearrangement joins TRBV7-6 to TRBJ2-2, with 7 bases lining up with TRBD1. CDR1 and CDR2 (germline): SGHVS, FNYEAQ. CDR3 length equals 15 residues. The V and J ends lost 5 bases and 1 base, in that order; junction bases with no gene match: 4. DNA for the CDR3: TGTGCCAGCAGCAGTCGGACAGGGAACACCGGGGAGCTGTTTTTT. Amino acid sequence: CASSSRTGNTGELFF.

This clonotype occurred many times. The CDR3 is CASSPWTGRETQYF. The CDR3 coding sequence is TGCGCCAGCAGCCCCTGGACAGGGCGAGAGACCCAGTACTTC. The V and J genes are TRBV5-1 and TRBJ2-5; 8 bases line up with TRBD1. The CDR3 is made up of 14 amino acids. Germline V gene data show CDR1 as SGHRS and CDR2 as YFSETQ. Trimming cost V 4 bases and J 4 bases; bases outside gene matches: 6.

This clonotype was counted at least ten times. The rearrangement joins TRBV18 to TRBJ1-2, with 7 bases aligning to TRBD1. Unmatched junction bases numbered 5, after V lost 5 bases and J lost 2 bases. Germline V gene lookup returns CDR1 KGHSH and CDR2 LQKENI. CDR3 length: 14 residues. The CDR3, as DNA: TGTGCCAGCTCATCGACAGGGAGGAACTATGGCTACACCTTC. Its translation: CASSSTGRNYGYTF. Based on the CDR3 plus reference TRBV18 and TRBJ1-2, the full variable domain is NAGVMQNPRHLVRRRGQEARLRCSPMKGHSHVYWYRQLPEEGLKFMVYLQKENIIDESGMPKERFSAEFPKEGPSILRIQQVVRGDSAAYFCASSSTGRNYGYTFGSGTRLTVV.

This clonotype was observed many times. J is TRBJ1-6 and V is TRBV6-1; possibly TRBD1 for D (5 bases). The CDR3 has 15 amino acids. V lost 0 bases, J lost 6 bases, and 9 bases lay in between. CDR1 is MNHNS and CDR2 is SASEGT in the germline V gene. This CDR3 is CASSEAGVRNSPLHF. CDR3 DNA sequence: TGTGCCAGCAGTGAAGCGGGGGTTCGTAATTCACCCCTCCACTTT.

This clonotype was seen once. J is TRBJ1-1 and V is TRBV7-8, with D unclear. The CDR3 has 12 amino acids. The V gene lost 2 bases and the J gene lost 7 bases, with 8 bases spanning the gap. Germline V lookup: CDR1 SGHVS, CDR2 FQNEAQ. CDR3 residues: CASSLISGEAFF. Here the CDR3 DNA reads TGTGCCAGCAGCTTAATATCCGGTGAAGCTTTCTTT.

This clonotype was counted at least ten times. The chain couples TRBV5-1 to TRBJ2-2; perhaps TRBD1 as D (7 bases). Germline lookup yields CDR1 SGHRS and CDR2 YFSETQ. The CDR3 extends over 14 amino acids. Trimming took 7 bases from V and 0 from J, leaving 10 bases between them. CDR3 sequence (DNA): TGCGCCAGCCGCGGGACAGCGAACACCGGGGAGCTGTTTTTT. Protein product: CASRGTANTGELFF.

This clonotype came up many times. The chain uses TRBV7-9 and TRBJ1-2; D possibly corresponds to TRBD1 (5 bases). Trimming pared 5 bases from V and 5 bases from J, leaving 12 bases between. This CDR3 comprises 13 residues. Germline assignment: CDR1 SEHNR and CDR2 FQNEAQ (reference sequence). The CDR3: CASSQEGPYGYTF. The CDR3 DNA is TGTGCCAGCAGCCAAGAGGGGCCTTATGGCTACACCTTC.

This clonotype appeared many times. V is TRBV20-1 and J is TRBJ2-7; tentative D call: TRBD2 (6 bases). This CDR3 spans 15 amino acids. Per germline, CDR1 DFQATT and CDR2 SNEGSKA (reference sequence). V was cut by 1 base and J by 0 bases, with 13 bases left in between. The CDR3, as DNA: TGCAGTGCTAGAGGGTGGAGGGCAGACTCCTACGAGCAGTACTTC. Protein: CSARGWRADSYEQYF.

This clonotype was seen at least ten times. The chain links TRBV7-3 to TRBJ1-2; 8 nucleotides line up with TRBD1. Germline loops: CDR1 SGHTA, CDR2 FQGTGA. The CDR3 is made up of 13 amino acids. With V trimmed by 2 bases and J by 8 bases, 4 bases remained unmatched. The DNA for the CDR3 is TGTGCCAGCAGCTTACAGGGGGCATGGGGCTACACCTTC. Translating gives CASSLQGAWGYTF.

A remark on this clonotype: A much larger clone differs from this one at a single base, so this may be a read error. The V gene is TRBV3-1, the J gene TRBJ2-5; D gene uncertain. The CDR3 contains 11 residues. Germline V gene data show CDR1 as LGHDT and CDR2 as YNNKEL (reference sequence). The CDR3 DNA reads TGTGCCAGCAGCCCCGGACCCGGTTTGGACTTC. Protein product: CASSPGPGLDF.

There are many counts of this clonotype. The CDR3 reads CASSLEAGGPGEQYF. The CDR3 region has the DNA TGTGCCAGCAGCTTGGAAGCGGGAGGGCCGGGAGAGCAGTACTTC. The chain couples TRBV5-8 to TRBJ2-7; 10 bases agree with TRBD2. V lost 0 bases and J lost 7; bases outside the gene matches: 7. This CDR3 has 15 residues. From germline, CDR1 is SGHTS and CDR2 YDEGEE.

This clonotype was recorded many times. The chain carries TRBV2 and TRBJ1-2, with TRBD1 matching over 8 bases. Germline V gene lookup returns CDR1 SNHLY and CDR2 FYNNEI. With V trimmed by 1 base and J by 7 bases, 2 bases remained unmatched. The CDR3 covers 13 residues. The CDR3 here is CASSEDRGAGYTF. The CDR3 DNA follows: TGTGCCAGCAGTGAAGACAGGGGGGCTGGCTACACCTTC. Using reference TRBV2 and TRBJ1-2 for the parts outside the CDR3, the full variable domain is EPEVTQTPSHQVTQMGQEVILRCVPISNHLYFYWYRQILGQKVEFLVSFYNNEISEKSEIFDDQFSVERPDGSNFTLKIRSTKLEDSAMYFCASSEDRGAGYTFGSGTRLTVV.

The V gene is TRBV5-6, the J gene TRBJ2-5, with a possible D match to TRBD1 (6 bases). The CDR3 sequence is 13 residues long. V gave up 0 bases and J gave up 5 bases, with 8 bases separating them. Per germline, CDR1 SGHDT and CDR2 YYEEEE. The CDR3 DNA sequence: TGTGCCAGCAGCTTGGCAGGGGCCGAGACCCAGTACTTC. It encodes CASSLAGAETQYF.